These T cell receptor beta chains were read from a single sample in a study of blood T cells in healthy people across ages. Using its own MiXCR run on the 5' RACE reads, TCRdb lists one record per CDR3 protein. Counted here are 1.5 million to 2 million distinct CDR3 sequences, about 50% occurring once; the ten biggest clones make up less than 2.5%. Input material: blood. The origin of the receptors is a woman between 35 and 50 years old in good health. CDR3s include the opening cysteine and the closing phenylalanine or tryptophan. A D gene is named only where the DNA matches it firmly. Size is stated for part of the rows, as once, few or many counts, or as a class when the clone is expanded.

J: TRBJ1-6
V: TRBV7-2
D: .
size: .
CDR3: CASSQNSVPLHF
DNA: TGTGCCAGCAGCCAAAACTCCGTACCCCTCCACTTT

J: TRBJ2-1
V: TRBV2
D: TRBD1
size: .
CDR3: CASSGRGTGFGNEQFF
DNA: TGTGCCAGCAGCGGCCGGGGGACAGGCTTCGGTAATGAGCAGTTCTTC

J: TRBJ2-5
V: TRBV6-5
D: .
size: few
CDR3: CASSLDAETQYF
DNA: TGTGCCAGCAGTTTGGACGCGGAGACCCAGTACTTC

J: TRBJ1-5
V: TRBV15
D: .
size: .
CDR3: CATSRRGKDTNQPQHF
DNA: TGTGCCACCAGCAGACGTGGGAAGGATACCAATCAGCCCCAGCATTTT

J: TRBJ2-7
V: TRBV28
D: TRBD2
size: .
CDR3: CASRSTSGSSYEQYF
DNA: TGTGCCAGCAGGTCGACTAGCGGAAGCTCCTACGAGCAGTACTTC

J: TRBJ2-5
V: TRBV4-2
D: TRBD2
size: .
CDR3: CASSQAAGGTETQYF
DNA: TGTGCCAGCAGCCAAGCCGCGGGGGGGACGGAGACCCAGTACTTC

J: TRBJ2-3
V: TRBV7-9
D: TRBD2
size: few
CDR3: CASSLVPGLAPDTQYF
DNA: TGTGCCAGCAGCTTAGTCCCGGGACTAGCCCCAGATACGCAGTATTTT

J: TRBJ2-4
V: TRBV10-2
D: .
size: .
CDR3: CASSHGQAKNIQYF
DNA: TGCGCCAGCAGCCACGGACAAGCCAAAAACATTCAGTACTTC

J: TRBJ1-2
V: TRBV4-3
D: TRBD1
size: few
CDR3: CASSQDGGQGVYGYTF
DNA: TGCGCCAGCAGCCAAGATGGGGGACAGGGGGTCTATGGCTACACCTTC

J: TRBJ2-5
V: TRBV5-1
D: .
size: few
CDR3: CASTQGTQGKTTQYF
DNA: TGCGCCAGCACGCAGGGGACGCAGGGCAAGACGACCCAGTACTTC

J: TRBJ1-2
V: TRBV28
D: .
size: once
CDR3: CASSYGRLADGYTF
DNA: TGTGCCAGCAGTTACGGACGGCTAGCGGATGGCTACACCTTC

J: TRBJ2-1
V: TRBV24-1
D: .
size: once
CDR3: CATSGFNNEQFF
DNA: TGTGCCACCAGTGGGTTTAACAATGAGCAGTTCTTC

J: TRBJ2-7
V: TRBV5-1
D: .
size: .
CDR3: CASSPHSSGGRDEQYF
DNA: TGCGCCAGCAGCCCACATAGCAGCGGCGGTAGGGACGAGCAGTACTTC

J: TRBJ1-2
V: TRBV6-1
D: .
size: few
CDR3: CASSEAQGLKNYGYTF
DNA: TGTGCCAGCAGTGAAGCCCAGGGCCTGAAGAACTATGGCTACACCTTC

J: TRBJ1-2
V: TRBV28
D: .
size: .
CDR3: CASSLHAPVNYGYTF
DNA: TGTGCCAGCAGTTTACATGCTCCGGTTAACTATGGCTACACCTTC

J: TRBJ2-7
V: TRBV3-1
D: .
size: .
CDR3: CTSSQDRGSKSYEQYF
DNA: TGTACCAGCAGCCAAGATCGGGGAAGCAAATCCTACGAGCAGTACTTC

J: TRBJ1-2
V: TRBV20-1
D: .
size: .
CDR3: CSADRDTTF
DNA: TGCAGTGCTGACCGGGACACCACCTTC

J: TRBJ2-3
V: TRBV18
D: TRBD1
size: few
CDR3: CASSTTGASTDTQYF
DNA: TGTGCCAGCTCAACAACAGGGGCAAGCACAGATACGCAGTATTTT

J: TRBJ2-7
V: TRBV24-1
D: .
size: .
CDR3: CATSDSGLTNSEQYF
DNA: TGTGCCACCAGTGATTCCGGGCTAACGAACTCCGAGCAGTACTTC

J: TRBJ2-4
V: TRBV5-1
D: TRBD1
size: .
CDR3: CASSLDRDRNIQYF
DNA: TGCGCCAGCAGCTTGGACAGGGACAGGAACATTCAGTACTTC

J: TRBJ2-1
V: TRBV10-3
D: .
size: few
CDR3: CAISESSASSYNEQFF
DNA: TGTGCCATCAGTGAGTCGAGTGCTAGCTCCTACAATGAGCAGTTCTTC

J: TRBJ2-5
V: TRBV7-7
D: .
size: .
CDR3: CASQPTAQETQYF
DNA: TGTGCTAGCCAACCGACAGCCCAAGAGACCCAGTACTTC

J: TRBJ1-2
V: TRBV20-1
D: .
size: .
CDR3: CSARENQGYGYTF
DNA: TGCAGTGCTAGAGAGAACCAGGGCTATGGCTACACCTTC

J: TRBJ2-1
V: TRBV4-3
D: TRBD2
size: .
CDR3: CASSQGLAGADNEQFF
DNA: TGCGCCAGCAGCCAAGGACTAGCGGGCGCCGACAATGAGCAGTTCTTC

J: TRBJ2-1
V: TRBV6-5
D: TRBD1
size: .
CDR3: CASSPGSGTGFMFEQFF
DNA: TGTGCCAGCAGTCCTGGCTCGGGGACAGGGTTTATGTTCGAGCAGTTCTTC

J: TRBJ1-4
V: TRBV10-3
D: .
size: .
CDR3: CAISDPSGRELFF
DNA: TGTGCCATCAGTGACCCGTCAGGGCGGGAACTGTTTTTT

J: TRBJ1-2
V: TRBV12-3/TRBV12-4
D: TRBD1
size: .
CDR3: CASSLGTDRAYGYTF
DNA: TGTGCCAGCAGTTTAGGGACGGACAGGGCCTATGGCTACACCTTC

J: TRBJ1-1
V: TRBV10-3
D: .
size: few
CDR3: CAISESGREAFF
DNA: TGTGCCATCAGTGAGTCCGGCAGAGAAGCTTTCTTT

J: TRBJ2-3
V: TRBV2
D: TRBD2
size: .
CDR3: CASSVPGLAGGQTFTDTQYF
DNA: TGTGCCAGCAGTGTCCCGGGACTAGCGGGGGGCCAAACCTTCACAGATACGCAGTATTTT

J: TRBJ1-2
V: TRBV5-1
D: .
size: .
CDR3: CASGAGWFGYTF
DNA: TGCGCCAGCGGTGCAGGGTGGTTTGGCTACACCTTC

J: TRBJ2-1
V: TRBV4-1
D: TRBD2
size: .
CDR3: CASSPGGGVFNEQFF
DNA: TGCGCCAGCAGCCCCGGGGGGGGAGTGTTCAATGAGCAGTTCTTC

J: TRBJ2-5
V: TRBV12-3/TRBV12-4
D: TRBD2
size: .
CDR3: CASSSLAGQTQYF
DNA: TGTGCCAGCAGTTCTTTAGCGGGGCAGACCCAGTACTTC

J: TRBJ1-2
V: TRBV7-2
D: TRBD1
size: few
CDR3: CASSLEGQGANYGYTF
DNA: TGTGCCAGCAGCTTAGAGGGACAGGGCGCTAACTATGGCTACACCTTC

J: TRBJ2-5
V: TRBV25-1
D: TRBD1
size: few
CDR3: CASSGQGAVETQYF
DNA: TGTGCCAGCAGTGGCCAGGGGGCCGTAGAGACCCAGTACTTC

J: TRBJ1-2
V: TRBV7-2
D: TRBD1
size: .
CDR3: CASSVGQAASGYTF
DNA: TGTGCCAGCAGCGTAGGACAGGCTGCGAGTGGCTACACCTTC

J: TRBJ1-2
V: TRBV6-1
D: .
size: .
CDR3: CASSDRRPGYTF
DNA: TGTGCCAGCAGTGACCGGAGGCCCGGCTACACCTTC

J: TRBJ1-2
V: TRBV2
D: .
size: .
CDR3: CASSPGGEAYGYTF
DNA: TGTGCCAGCAGTCCTGGGGGCGAGGCCTATGGCTACACCTTC

J: TRBJ2-5
V: TRBV6-5
D: TRBD2
size: few
CDR3: CASSYETSGVFRGDETQYF
DNA: TGTGCCAGCAGTTACGAGACTAGCGGGGTATTTAGGGGTGATGAGACCCAGTACTTC

J: TRBJ1-5
V: TRBV20-1
D: .
size: .
CDR3: CSAPGASGSNQPQHF
DNA: TGCAGTGCCCCCGGAGCCTCGGGGAGCAATCAGCCCCAGCATTTT

J: TRBJ2-7
V: TRBV6-5
D: .
size: .
CDR3: CASSYSGSDSAYEQYF
DNA: TGTGCCAGCAGTTACTCTGGTTCGGACAGCGCCTACGAGCAGTACTTC